Below, 28 T cell receptor beta chains from the same sample are listed, as sequenced in a study of blood T cell repertoires in COVID-19 (dated by TCRdb to 2020 to 2022). Library preparation employed the immunoSEQ multiplex PCR assay. The source is immuneACCESS, and TCRdb retained only in-frame sequences with V and J called. Part of the clones is not carried over; for the studies checked, unresolved V genes explain less than half of this, and the remainder is unexplained. Across this sample there are about 410,000 clones, with around 86% seen only once. Of the sample, under 1.5% is held by the ten largest clones. Sequencing was performed on peripheral blood. The source of these receptors is a woman between 25 and 40 years old with active or convalescent COVID-19.

The rearrangement links TRBV6-5 to TRBJ1-2; unclear D gene. In germline, CDR1 is MNHEY, CDR2 SVGAGI. The V end lost 6 bases, the J end lost 2 bases, and 10 bases lay between the germline ends. The CDR3 totals 13 residues. CDR3 residues: CASSRGPNYGYTF. CDR3 bases: TGTGCCAGCAGCCGCGGTCCCAACTATGGCTACACCTTC.

The chain uses TRBV18 and TRBJ1-3, with TRBD1 matching 8 bases. The V segment lost 1 base and the J segment 3 bases; nucleotides outside the gene matches: 11. Germline CDR1 reads KGHSH; CDR2 reads LQKENI. This CDR3 comprises 18 residues. CDR3 nucleotide sequence: TGTGCCAGCTCACCACTATGGCAGGGGGCAGTAAGTGGAAACACCATATATTTT. Translated, it gives CASSPLWQGAVSGNTIYF.

This chain joins TRBV7-9 and TRBJ2-1, with 7 nucleotides matching TRBD2. Germline values: CDR1 SEHNR, CDR2 FQNEAQ (reference sequence). V lost 1 base to trimming and J lost 5 bases; unmatched junction nucleotides: 8. The length of the CDR3 is 16 residues. CDR3 bases: TGTGCCAGCAGCTTAGACGGGAGGTGGAAGGACAATGAGCAGTTCTTC. Its protein product is CASSLDGRWKDNEQFF.

The gene calls are TRBV7-8 and TRBJ1-2; weak D call: TRBD1 (6 bases). CDR1 SGHVS and CDR2 FQNEAQ come from the germline V gene. V gave up 4 bases and J gave up 6 bases, with 18 bases separating them. This CDR3 spans 15 amino acids. The CDR3 DNA sequence: TGTGCCAGCAGCTCCAGGGACATGAAAGGGGATGGCTACACCTTC. It yields the protein CASSSRDMKGDGYTF.

The chain recombines TRBV4-2 with TRBJ1-1; possible D gene TRBD1, 6 bases. Germline V CDR1 and CDR2: LGHNA, YNFKEQ. V lost 0 bases and J 3 bases, leaving 11 bases between the germline ends. The CDR3 runs 15 residues. In nucleotides, the CDR3 is TGTGCCAGCAGCCAAGATCGGAACAGGGACACTGAAGCTTTCTTT. Translating it yields CASSQDRNRDTEAFF.

The chain links TRBV7-9 to TRBJ1-1; D unresolved. This CDR3 is 14 amino acids long. Germline values: CDR1 SEHNR, CDR2 FQNEAQ (reference sequence). V shed 1 base and J shed 5 bases, with 11 bases lying between them. The CDR3 DNA follows: TGTGCCAGCAGCTTAGAAGGAGGGCTGACTGAAGCTTTCTTT. Its protein product is CASSLEGGLTEAFF.

The genes are TRBV10-2 and TRBJ2-7; D possibly corresponds to TRBD1 (6 bases). The germline V and J ends were trimmed by 11 bases and 4 bases, with 18 bases remaining between them. Germline V gene data show CDR1 as WSHSY and CDR2 as SAAADI. The CDR3 consists of 13 residues. As DNA, the CDR3 is TGCGCCGTTTCGCAGGGGTCACCTTACGAGCAGTACTTC. Translated: CAVSQGSPYEQYF.

The J gene is TRBJ2-7, the V gene TRBV19; 12 bases are a match to TRBD2. The CDR3 sequence is 17 residues long. Per germline, CDR1 LNHDA and CDR2 SQIVND (reference sequence). V lost 3 bases to trimming and J lost 1 base; unmatched junction nucleotides: 7. This CDR3 reads CASSMGRTSGISYEQYF. The CDR3 DNA reads TGTGCCAGTAGTATGGGCCGGACTAGCGGGATATCCTACGAGCAGTACTTC.

The rearrangement uses TRBV7-8 and TRBJ1-1, with D unresolved. Germline V CDR1 and CDR2: SGHVS, FQNEAQ. The CDR3 is 12 amino acids. V gave up 1 base and J gave up 7 bases, with 7 bases separating them. As DNA, the CDR3 is TGTGCCAGCAGCTTAGTTTCCAGTGAAGCTTTCTTT. The encoded protein is CASSLVSSEAFF.

The chain employs TRBV27 and TRBJ2-1; TRBD2 matches 11 bases. The germline gives CDR1 MNHEY, CDR2 SMNVEV (reference sequence). CDR3 length: 15 residues. V gave up 4 bases and J gave up 5 bases; unmatched junction bases: 4. As DNA, the CDR3 is TGTGCCAGCAGTTGGGATAGCGGGGGGGACAATGAGCAGTTCTTC. It specifies CASSWDSGGDNEQFF.

This chain joins TRBV6-6 and TRBJ1-5; TRBD1 agrees at 9 bases. Per the germline V gene, CDR1 is MNHNY and CDR2 is SVGAGI (reference sequence). The CDR3 length is 16 residues. Trimming at V came to 5 bases and at J to 7 bases, leaving 12 bases not matched to a gene. The CDR3 coding sequence is TGTGCCAGCAGTCCCGGCGAGGGACAGGGTCGACAGCCCCAGCATTTT. Amino acids: CASSPGEGQGRQPQHF.

The chain links TRBV7-9 to TRBJ1-2; 8 bases are a match to TRBD1. Germline lookup yields CDR1 SEHNR and CDR2 FQNEAQ (reference sequence). This CDR3 contains 15 residues. Losses at the gene ends were 3 bases for V and 7 bases for J; bases not matched to a gene: 10. The CDR3 DNA is TGTGCCAGCAGCTTGATACCCCAGGACAGGGCTGGCTACACCTTC. It encodes CASSLIPQDRAGYTF. The full variable domain, completed using reference TRBV7-9 and TRBJ1-2, is DTGVSQNPRHKITKRGQNVTFRCDPISEHNRLYWYRQTLGQGPEFLTYFQNEAQLEKSRLLSDRFSAERPKGSFSTLEIQRTEQGDSAMYLCASSLIPQDRAGYTFGSGTRLTVV.

This rearrangement joins TRBV7-7 to TRBJ2-5; no clear D. CDR3 length: 13 amino acids. Deletions cut 3 bases from V and 4 bases from J, with 9 bases between. CDR1 is SSHAT and CDR2 is FNYEAQ in the germline V gene (reference sequence). CDR3 nucleotide sequence: TGTGCCAGCAGCTTGACGGAGACAGAGACCCAGTACTTC. Its protein is CASSLTETETQYF.

The V and J genes are TRBV30 and TRBJ2-2; a weak D match, TRBD2 (6 bases). The CDR3 totals 13 residues. The V end lost 7 bases, the J end lost 2 bases, and 11 bases lay between the germline ends. Germline V gene sequence: CDR1 GTSNPN, CDR2 SVGIG (reference sequence). The CDR3 DNA is TGTGCCTTTGGACTATTTAACACCGGGGAGCTGTTTTTT. Amino acid sequence: CAFGLFNTGELFF.

The rearrangement uses TRBV11-2 and TRBJ2-1; D perhaps matches TRBD2 (5 bases). V was trimmed by 11 bases and J by 4 bases, leaving 15 bases between them. CDR3 length: 13 amino acids. Germline V CDR1 and CDR2: SGHAT, FQNNGV. The CDR3 DNA is TGTGCCGGCCGGGATTTTAGTTACAATGAGCAGTTCTTC. Protein sequence: CAGRDFSYNEQFF.

The sample holds a few counts of this clone. Other nucleotide sequences in the sample specify the same CDR3. This chain joins TRBV5-1 and TRBJ1-1; a weak D match, TRBD1 (6 bases). Germline V lookup: CDR1 SGHRS, CDR2 YFSETQ. Trimming took 1 base from V and 0 from J, leaving 7 bases between them. The CDR3 runs to 14 residues. The CDR3, as DNA: TGCGCCAGCAGCTTGACAGGGATGAACACTGAAGCTTTCTTT. It yields the protein CASSLTGMNTEAFF.

The CDR3, as DNA: TGTGCCACCAGCAGAGATCCGGTCGGCAATCAGCCCCAGCATTTT. It yields the protein CATSRDPVGNQPQHF. The chain combines TRBV15 with TRBJ1-5; D is unclear. V lost 0 bases and J lost 2, with 8 bases in between. CDR1 and CDR2 from the germline V gene are LNHNV and YYDKDF (reference sequence). The CDR3 spans 15 residues.

This chain uses TRBV2 with TRBJ1-1, with 8 positions matching TRBD1. The CDR3 length is 16 residues. V lost 2 bases to trimming and J lost 6 bases; unmatched junction nucleotides: 11. CDR1 and CDR2 from the germline V gene are SNHLY and FYNNEI. In nucleotides, the CDR3 is TGTGCCAGCAGTGAACAGGGGGCCAGGGTAGAGTCTGAAGCTTTCTTT. Protein: CASSEQGARVESEAFF. The full variable domain, rest sourced from reference TRBV2 and TRBJ1-1, is EPEVTQTPSHQVTQMGQEVILRCVPISNHLYFYWYRQILGQKVEFLVSFYNNEISEKSEIFDDQFSVERPDGSNFTLKIRSTKLEDSAMYFCASSEQGARVESEAFFGQGTRLTVV.

The V and J genes are TRBV14 and TRBJ2-6; D possibly corresponds to TRBD1 (6 bases). The germline V gene has CDR1 SGHDN and CDR2 FVKESK. V dropped 0 bases and J dropped 5 bases, with 11 bases sitting between them. The CDR3 has 16 amino acids. The CDR3 reads CASSQDTGLRANVLTF. In DNA, the CDR3 is TGTGCCAGCAGCCAAGATACAGGGCTAAGGGCCAACGTCCTGACTTTC. Combining the CDR3 with reference TRBV14 and TRBJ2-6 gives the whole variable domain EAGVTQFPSHSVIEKGQTVTLRCDPISGHDNLYWYRRVMGKEIKFLLHFVKESKQDESGMPNNRFLAERTGGTYSTLKVQPAELEDSGVYFCASSQDTGLRANVLTFGAGSRLTVL.

The chain is built from TRBV23-1 and TRBJ2-7, with 13 bases identical to TRBD2. TRBV23-1 belongs to the ORF category, with a function that is uncertain. The CDR3 sequence is 16 residues long. Trimming took 3 bases from V and 7 from J; bases not matched to a gene: 9. CDR3 residues: CASSQRPGLAGSEQYF. The CDR3 nucleotides read TGCGCCAGCAGTCAGCGACCGGGACTAGCGGGAAGTGAGCAGTACTTC.

This clone has a single count. The chain combines TRBV4-1 with TRBJ1-1; possible D gene TRBD1, 5 bases. Looked up from germline, CDR1 is MGHRA and CDR2 is YSYEKL. The CDR3 spans 13 residues. Trimming shortened V by 0 bases and J by 6 bases, and 8 bases separated the two germline ends. The CDR3 region is CASSQDSGAEAFF. CDR3 DNA sequence: TGCGCCAGCAGCCAAGATTCGGGGGCTGAAGCTTTCTTT.

For the CDR3, the DNA is TGTGCCAGCTCACCAAGGAGACAGGGCGAATCTGAAGCTTTCTTT. This codes for CASSPRRQGESEAFF. The chain joins TRBV18 to TRBJ1-1, with 7 bases that match TRBD1. Germline loops: CDR1 KGHSH, CDR2 LQKENI. This CDR3 spans 15 amino acids. V lost 2 bases and J lost 6; bases outside the gene matches: 9.

This clone was seen only a few times. The J gene is TRBJ2-1, the V gene TRBV6-5; tentatively, D is TRBD1 (5 bases). Germline V lookup: CDR1 MNHEY, CDR2 SVGAGI. This CDR3 is built from 16 residues. The V end was cut by 4 bases, the J end by 5 bases, with 18 bases between. The CDR3 bases are TGTGCCAGCAGTTCGAAGGACATCACGCATCACAATGAGCAGTTCTTC. Residues: CASSSKDITHHNEQFF.

The gene calls are TRBV18 and TRBJ2-7, with a weak D call TRBD2 (5 bases). This CDR3 has 19 residues. The germline V gene encodes CDR1 KGHSH and CDR2 LQKENI. V shed 3 bases and J shed 0 bases, with 24 bases lying between them. The CDR3 coding sequence is TGTGCCAGCTCACCTTCCGCCCAATACGCGGGCCCTAGCTCCTACGAGCAGTACTTC. Translating it yields CASSPSAQYAGPSSYEQYF.

This rearrangement joins TRBV6-8 to TRBJ2-7; TRBD1 matches at 7 bases. V dropped 0 bases and J dropped 2; count of bases not matched to a gene: 16. The CDR3 runs 19 residues. CDR1 and CDR2 from the germline V gene are MNHGY and SAAAGT. The CDR3 sequence is CASSYSSGQQGIKTYEQYF. The DNA for the CDR3 is TGTGCCAGCAGTTACTCAAGTGGGCAACAGGGGATTAAGACCTACGAGCAGTACTTC.

This clone was seen just once. The chain links TRBV29-1 to TRBJ1-1, with 11 bases fitting TRBD1. V shed 8 bases, J shed 3 bases, and the junction held 8 bases outside the gene matches. From germline, CDR1 is SQVTM and CDR2 ANQGSEA. The CDR3 contains 14 residues. The CDR3 reads CSFTGTGGDTEAFF. The DNA of the CDR3 is TGCAGCTTCACCGGGACAGGGGGGGACACTGAAGCTTTCTTT.

The chain employs TRBV18 and TRBJ1-2, with TRBD1 identical over 8 bases. CDR3 length: 14 residues. Germline CDR1 KGHSH, CDR2 LQKENI. V trimming: 3 bases; J trimming: 7 bases; junction bases outside the gene matches: 7. The CDR3 region is CASSPNRGFSGYTF. DNA of the CDR3: TGTGCCAGCTCACCCAACAGGGGGTTCAGTGGCTACACCTTC.

This clone was seen more than once but under ten times. The V and J genes are TRBV5-1 and TRBJ2-5, with TRBD1 identical over 12 bases. Per germline, CDR1 SGHRS and CDR2 YFSETQ. J was trimmed by 4 bases and V by 3 bases; bases with no gene match: 7. The CDR3 spans 16 residues. The CDR3 nucleotides are TGCGCCAGCAGCTGGGGGACAGGGGGCCTCGGAGAGACCCAGTACTTC. It codes for CASSWGTGGLGETQYF.